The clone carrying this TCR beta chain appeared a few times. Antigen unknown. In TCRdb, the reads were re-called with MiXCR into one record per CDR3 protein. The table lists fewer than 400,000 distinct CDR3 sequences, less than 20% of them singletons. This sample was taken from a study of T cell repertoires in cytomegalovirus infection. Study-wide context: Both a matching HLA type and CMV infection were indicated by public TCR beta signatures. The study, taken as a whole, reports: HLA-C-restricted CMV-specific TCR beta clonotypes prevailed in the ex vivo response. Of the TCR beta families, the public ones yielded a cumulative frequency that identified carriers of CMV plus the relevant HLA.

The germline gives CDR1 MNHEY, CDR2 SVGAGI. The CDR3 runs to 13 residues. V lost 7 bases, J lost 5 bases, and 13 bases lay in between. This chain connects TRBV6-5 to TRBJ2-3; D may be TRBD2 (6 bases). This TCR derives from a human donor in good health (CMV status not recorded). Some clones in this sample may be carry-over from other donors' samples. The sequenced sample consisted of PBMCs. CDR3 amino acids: CASTFTGEDTQYF. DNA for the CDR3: TGTGCCAGCACCTTTACGGGGGAAGATACGCAGTATTTT.